These T cell receptor beta chains were read from a single sample in a study of blood T cells in healthy people across ages. TCRdb re-called the 5' RACE reads through MiXCR, storing one row per CDR3 protein. The profile shows approximately 810,000 distinct CDR3 sequences, under 40% of them singletons. Material: blood. All receptors derive from a man between 18 and 29 years old in good health. The CDR3 runs from the conserved cysteine through the conserved F or W. A D gene is named only where the DNA matches it firmly. Part of the rows lack a size; the others show once, few, many or a class for expanded clones.

TRBJ2-3 | TRBV5-1 | few | TRBD2 | CASSLAGASGGSTDTQYF | TGCGCCAGCAGCTTGGCCGGGGCTAGCGGGGGGAGCACAGATACGCAGTATTTT
TRBJ2-3 | TRBV10-3 | many | TRBD1 | CAISESGTGGKDTQYF | TGTGCCATCAGTGAGTCGGGGACAGGGGGGAAAGATACGCAGTATTTT
TRBJ1-4 | TRBV20-1 | . | TRBD1 | CSASGQGAWNNEKLFF | TGCAGTGCTAGCGGACAGGGGGCTTGGAATAATGAAAAACTGTTTTTT
TRBJ2-1 | TRBV5-6 | . | . | CAGSLSRYNEQFF | TGTGCCGGCAGCTTGTCCAGATACAATGAGCAGTTCTTC
TRBJ1-5 | TRBV20-1 | . | . | CSAGEGGIGQPQHF | TGCAGTGCGGGGGAAGGCGGCATTGGGCAGCCCCAGCATTTT
TRBJ1-2 | TRBV27 | few | . | CASSLNYQDLDGYTF | TGTGCCAGCAGTTTAAACTATCAGGATTTGGATGGCTACACCTTC
TRBJ1-2 | TRBV20-1 | . | . | CSTRASSLGIYGYTF | TGCAGTACTAGAGCTTCCTCCCTGGGAATCTATGGCTACACCTTC
TRBJ2-7 | TRBV4-2 | once | TRBD1 | CASSQDWGQGSEQYF | TGTGCCAGCAGCCAAGATTGGGGACAGGGATCCGAGCAGTACTTC
TRBJ2-1 | TRBV10-3 | few | TRBD2 | CAISEVSLAGNEQFF | TGTGCCATCAGTGAGGTATCGCTAGCGGGCAATGAGCAGTTCTTC
TRBJ1-2 | TRBV12-3/TRBV12-4 | few | TRBD1 | CASSKGQAENYGYTF | TGTGCCAGCAGTAAGGGACAGGCCGAAAACTATGGCTACACCTTC
TRBJ2-2 | TRBV12-3/TRBV12-4 | . | TRBD2 | CASRQAGGHVGELFF | TGTGCCAGCAGACAGGCGGGGGGGCATGTCGGGGAGCTGTTTTTT
TRBJ2-1 | TRBV29-1 | few | TRBD2 | CSAASGGRSYNEQFF | TGCAGCGCAGCTAGCGGGGGGCGCTCCTACAATGAGCAGTTCTTC
TRBJ1-2 | TRBV5-1 | few | TRBD1 | CASSFDSGQGHGYTF | TGCGCCAGCAGCTTCGATTCGGGACAGGGGCATGGCTACACCTTC
TRBJ2-2 | TRBV5-1 | . | . | CASSFGTSANTGELFF | TGCGCCAGCAGTTTTGGGACATCGGCGAACACCGGGGAGCTGTTTTTT
TRBJ2-1 | TRBV6-5 | . | . | CASREGQGYNEQFF | TGTGCCAGCAGGGAGGGTCAGGGCTACAATGAGCAGTTCTTC
TRBJ2-1 | TRBV3-1 | . | . | CASSFIRGNEQFF | TGTGCCAGCAGCTTTATAAGGGGGAATGAGCAGTTCTTC
TRBJ2-7 | TRBV20-1 | . | TRBD2 | CSARDLLAGSMYEQYF | TGCAGTGCTAGAGATCTCCTAGCGGGGTCTATGTACGAGCAGTACTTC
TRBJ1-5 | TRBV7-3 | . | . | CASIPGRDHMVSNQPQHF | TGTGCCAGCATTCCTGGCCGGGACCATATGGTGAGCAATCAGCCCCAGCATTTT
TRBJ2-5 | TRBV5-5 | . | . | CASSLGRGFSWEQYF | TGTGCCAGCAGCTTGGGCCGTGGTTTTTCCTGGGAGCAGTACTTC
TRBJ2-7 | TRBV4-3 | . | . | CASSRRIGGGSSYNEQYF | TGCGCCAGCAGCCGACGGATCGGAGGGGGAAGCTCCTACAATGAGCAGTACTTC
TRBJ2-1 | TRBV3-1 | . | TRBD1 | CASSPERTGYNEQFF | TGTGCCAGCAGCCCAGAGAGGACAGGTTACAATGAGCAGTTCTTC
TRBJ1-1 | TRBV24-1 | . | . | CATSSHTQNTEAFF | TGTGCCACCAGTTCCCACACCCAGAACACTGAAGCTTTCTTT